This T cell receptor (beta chain) was retrieved from a study of blood T cells in healthy people across ages. Together with a sample-barcoded 5' primer, a J-beta primer mix was included in a second PCR lasting roughly 6 to 12 cycles. TCRdb analysed the 5' RACE reads with MiXCR anew, one entry per CDR3 protein. The repertoire includes approximately 1,700,000 distinct CDR3 sequences, about 39% of them detected once, and under 30% sits in the top ten. The CDR3 runs 14 residues. Germline CDR1 SEHNR, CDR2 FQNEAQ (reference sequence). Material: blood. The chain employs TRBV7-9 and TRBJ2-4, with unresolved D. TRBJ2-7 matches the DNA end more closely, so the J call is doubtful. This TCR derives from a human donor in good health. This CDR3 reads CASSPIQRYYEQYF. CDR3 bases: TGTGCCAGCAGCCCCATACAAAGGTACTACGAGCAGTACTTC.